A selection of T cell receptor beta chains follows, all from one sample in a study of T-cell memory formation after mild COVID-19. One entry per CDR3 protein results from TCRdb running MiXCR on the 5' RACE reads. The sample comprises approximately 250,000 distinct CDR3 sequences, 16% of which are singletons, and more than 20% rests with the top ten. Source material: PBMCs or a T cell subset sorted from them (not recorded which). These receptors were collected from a man aged 18 to 29 who had mild COVID-19 (a few samples of this study predate the infection). Cell type and time point are not known. Both conserved end residues are part of each CDR3. Fields, in order: J gene, clone size, D gene, V gene, CDR3 DNA, CDR3 protein. The D gene is left open where the match is weak. Where a row states a size, it is once, few, many or the class of an expanded clone; other rows omit it.

TRBJ1-5 | few | . | TRBV21-1 | TGTGCCAGCAGCAAAGCCGGGACCATAAATCAGCCCCAGCATTTT | CASSKAGTINQPQHF
TRBJ2-3 | many | TRBD1 | TRBV5-8 | TGTGCCAGCAGCCACGGACAGGGAGGAACAGATACGCAGTATTTT | CASSHGQGGTDTQYF
TRBJ1-4 | . | . | TRBV4-3 | TGCGCCAGCAGCCCTCGGGGGGGATCTAATGAAAAACTGTTTTTT | CASSPRGGSNEKLFF
TRBJ2-3 | . | . | TRBV5-1 | TGCGCCAGCAGCGAGAAAGACTCCCTGGATACGCAGTATTTT | CASSEKDSLDTQYF
TRBJ1-6 | few | . | TRBV7-3 | TGTGCCAGCAGCTTATTGGGCGGTAATTCACCCCTCCACTTT | CASSLLGGNSPLHF
TRBJ2-7 | . | TRBD1 | TRBV6-6 | TGTGCCAGCACCTCCGGCCGGGACAGCGATCTTCGGGAGCAGTACTTC | CASTSGRDSDLREQYF
TRBJ1-2 | . | TRBD1 | TRBV29-1 | TGCAGCGTAACAGGGGGCCACGATGGCTACACCTTC | CSVTGGHDGYTF
TRBJ1-4 | . | . | TRBV11-2 | TGTGCCAGCAGCTTAGACAGAGCAACTAATGAAAAACTGTTTTTT | CASSLDRATNEKLFF
TRBJ1-2 | . | . | TRBV5-3 | TGTGCCAGAAGCTTGGGACAGTGCTTCTATGGCTACACCTTC | CARSLGQCFYGYTF
TRBJ2-5 | few | . | TRBV9 | TGTGCCAGCAGCGGGGATGAAGAGACCCAGTACTTC | CASSGDEETQYF
TRBJ2-3 | many | TRBD1 | TRBV29-1 | TGCAGCGTTGAGGACAGGGGGCCTGATACGCAGTATTTT | CSVEDRGPDTQYF
TRBJ1-2 | few | . | TRBV29-1 | TGCAGCGTTGCCGGTCGGGGCGGTGGCTACACCTTC | CSVAGRGGGYTF
TRBJ2-7 | few | . | TRBV20-1 | TGCAGTGCTGGAGGGTACAACTACGAGCAGTACTTC | CSAGGYNYEQYF
TRBJ2-7 | . | . | TRBV7-8 | TGTGCCAGCAGCGTGGGACGGCTCTCCTACGAGCAGTACTTC | CASSVGRLSYEQYF
TRBJ2-3 | . | . | TRBV10-3 | TGTGCCATCGGGGTTACAGATACGCAGTATTTT | CAIGVTDTQYF
TRBJ1-6 | . | . | TRBV9 | TGTGCCAGCAGCGCCCCCGCAGGCAGAGCGAACTATAATTCACCCCTCCACTTT | CASSAPAGRANYNSPLHF
TRBJ1-2 | . | . | TRBV6-5 | TGTGCCAGCAGCTTATCAGGGAGTGGCTACACCTTC | CASSLSGSGYTF
TRBJ1-1 | few | . | TRBV5-1 | TGCGTGGATGTCCATGGGGACACTGAAGCTTTCTTT | CVDVHGDTEAFF
TRBJ1-4 | few | . | TRBV7-2 | TGTGCCAGCAGCTTAGCGTTGGCAGGGCCAACTAATGAAAAACTGTTTTTT | CASSLALAGPTNEKLFF